The table lists the clone carrying this TCR beta chain with many counts. Its antigen is not known. Donation came from healthy Caucasian individuals in Russia who were aged about 6 to 90. These data are taken from a study of blood T cells in healthy people across ages. Study-level points and caveats: Conclusively comparing naive with antigen-experienced cells was impossible with unsorted PBMCs.

A J-beta primer mix and a sample-barcoded 5' primer were used in a second PCR of about 7 to 12 cycles. TCRdb independently ran MiXCR on the 5' RACE reads; one entry per CDR3 protein. The profile shows about 730,000 distinct CDR3 sequences, roughly 45% of them singletons. Germline values: CDR1 SGHRS, CDR2 YFSETQ. Losses at the gene ends were 4 bases for V and 0 bases for J; bases not matched to a gene: 10. The CDR3 sequence is 16 residues long. V is TRBV5-1 and J is TRBJ2-7; 7 bases are a match to TRBD2. Specimen: blood. The sequence came from a woman in her sixties or seventies in good health. CDR3: CASSSPSGLSSYEQYF. CDR3 DNA: TGCGCCAGCAGCAGCCCTAGCGGCCTCAGCTCCTACGAGCAGTACTTC.